This T cell receptor (beta chain) comes out of a study of cytomegalovirus exposure and HLA in healthy donors. Findings and limits, study-wide: Within the data, a cluster of highly shared sequence variants was likely a sequencing artifact.

In its sample, this clone was seen once. Antigen: not known. The PCR made use of 60 Vbeta and 13 Jbeta primers. Measured with immunoSEQ multiplex PCR; TCRdb has only the in-frame clones, and not every one. The sample carries some 150,000 clones, about 77% recorded once. J gave up 4 bases and V 5 bases, and 6 bases lay outside the gene matches. Germline CDR1 is SQVTM and CDR2 is ANQGSEA. CDR3 length equals 13 residues. The sample comprised PBMCs. The TCR comes from a woman between 45 and 65 years old in good health and CMV-seronegative. The gene calls are TRBV29-1 and TRBJ1-2; 8 positions agree with TRBD1. CDR3 nucleotide sequence: TGCAGCGTTACAGGGGGAAGAAGCTATGGCTACACCTTC. Translation: CSVTGGRSYGYTF.